This T cell receptor beta chain was documented in a study of T cells in Graves' hyperthyroidism and ophthalmopathy. Looking at the study overall: Peripheral blood collection took place at initial diagnosis, before any treatment.

TCR beta CDR3 regions were amplified from RNA. HTBI primers were the set used in a first-round RT-PCR of the TCR CDR3. TCRdb analysed the multiplex PCR reads with MiXCR anew, one entry per CDR3 protein. The sample lists about 690,000 distinct CDR3 sequences; 15% to 20% were seen once. Hyperthyroidism, newly diagnosed and lasting under 2 months, affected patients aged 18 to 65. Those patients with uncontrolled infection, other autoimmune disease, pregnancy or lactation were excluded. V lost 0 bases to trimming and J lost 0 bases, with 9 bases between them. This CDR3 has 15 amino acids. Germline CDR1 reads LGHNA; CDR2 reads YSLEER.

This TCR was recovered from a man between 50 and 59 years old with Graves' hyperthyroidism. The chain joins TRBV4-3 to TRBJ2-7; perhaps TRBD2 as D (5 bases). Sequencing was performed on blood. This CDR3 reads CASSQEKRSSYEQYF. CDR3 in DNA: TGCGCCAGCAGCCAAGAAAAGCGGAGCTCCTACGAGCAGTACTTC.